The 17 T cell receptor beta chains listed next were all sequenced from one sample in a study of blood T cells in healthy people across ages. Sample-barcoded 5' priming and a J-beta primer mix drove a second PCR of 7 to 11 cycles. TCRdb processed the 5' RACE reads anew with MiXCR; each CDR3 protein has one entry. This table has more than 650,000 distinct CDR3 sequences, around 24% appearing once. These data were likewise used in another study, on T cells of mothers and their children.

Sequenced sample: blood. All receptors come from a boy aged 5-17 years in good health.

This clonotype has only a few counts. The V call is TRBV7-9, the J call TRBJ1-4; D is uncertain. With 2 bases removed from V and 1 base from J, the gap between germline ends came to 11 bases. Germline V lookup: CDR1 SEHNR, CDR2 FQNEAQ (reference sequence). There are 16 residues in the CDR3. This CDR3 reads CASSLTRRKTNEKLFF. The CDR3 DNA sequence: TGTGCCAGCAGCTTAACCCGGAGGAAAACTAATGAAAAACTGTTTTTT.

The table lists this clonotype with a few counts. The chain employs TRBV7-9 and TRBJ2-3; D remains unclear. The ends were cut back, 2 bases at V and 2 bases at J, with 8 bases in the middle. The V gene's germline CDR1 is SEHNR and CDR2 FQNEAQ (reference sequence). The CDR3 loop spans 14 amino acids. This CDR3 is CASSLRVSTDTQYF. CDR3 nucleotide sequence: TGTGCCAGCAGCTTAAGGGTTTCCACAGATACGCAGTATTTT.

The gene calls are TRBV10-3 and TRBJ2-2; D is unresolved. Germline CDR1 ENHRY, CDR2 SYGVKD. Trimming took 5 bases from V and 9 from J, leaving 13 bases between them. The CDR3 totals 13 residues. The CDR3 loop is CAISPDGPRELFF. CDR3 bases: TGTGCCATCAGTCCCGACGGACCGCGGGAGCTGTTTTTT.

The rearrangement uses TRBV5-1 and TRBJ2-7; 10 nucleotides match TRBD2. This CDR3 comprises 16 residues. The ends lost 3 bases at V and 2 bases at J; junction bases unmatched: 8. CDR1 and CDR2 (germline): SGHRS, YFSETQ. The CDR3 reads CASSSDSGGAPYEQYF. In DNA form, the CDR3 reads TGCGCCAGCAGCTCGGACAGCGGGGGGGCCCCCTACGAGCAGTACTTC.

This clonotype was recorded once. The chain recombines TRBV2 with TRBJ2-5; D perhaps matches TRBD1 (6 bases). The J call may be faulty, since TRBJ2-1 better matches the DNA end. The germline gives CDR1 SNHLY, CDR2 FYNNEI. The CDR3 is 13 residues long. The CDR3, as DNA: TGTGCCAGAGCCTTGACGACAGGCGACAGGCAGTTCTTC. Translation gives CARALTTGDRQFF.

The rearrangement joins TRBV7-9 to TRBJ2-5; no firm D call. The CDR3 is 13 amino acids. CDR1 is SEHNR and CDR2 is FQNEAQ in the germline V gene (reference sequence). Trimming took off 2 bases at V and 3 bases at J, with 7 bases between the two ends. Here the CDR3 reads CASSLMEEETQYF. The CDR3 nucleotides are TGTGCCAGCAGCTTAATGGAAGAAGAGACCCAGTACTTC.

The chain recombines TRBV9 with TRBJ1-2; a weak D match, TRBD1 (6 bases). V lost 0 bases to trimming and J lost 0 bases, with 9 bases between them. The CDR3 spans 15 residues. Germline V gene sequence: CDR1 SGDLS, CDR2 YYNGEE. CDR3 sequence (DNA): TGTGCCAGCAGCGTAGAAGGGGGGCCTAACTATGGCTACACCTTC. As protein: CASSVEGGPNYGYTF. The entire variable domain, with the rest obtained from reference TRBV9 and TRBJ1-2, is as follows: DSGVTQTPKHLITATGQRVTLRCSPRSGDLSVYWYQQSLDQGLQFLIQYYNGEERAKGNILERFSAQQFPDLHSELNLSSLELGDSALYFCASSVEGGPNYGYTFGSGTRLTVV.

This clonotype was detected only a few times. The chain links TRBV5-1 to TRBJ2-7, with 7 bases identical to TRBD1. Germline-derived CDR1 and CDR2 are SGHRS and YFSETQ. This CDR3 is 15 amino acids long. With 4 bases clipped from V and 7 bases from J, the junction kept 14 bases outside the gene matches. The CDR3 protein is CASSPTGAPLLEQYF. CDR3 nucleotides: TGCGCCAGCAGCCCAACAGGGGCCCCGCTATTGGAGCAGTACTTC.

This chain joins TRBV4-2 and TRBJ2-1; 10 bases align to TRBD2. V was clipped by 1 base and J by 12 bases; unmatched bases: 9. The CDR3 covers 15 residues. Germline assignment: CDR1 LGHNA and CDR2 YNFKEQ. The CDR3 nucleotides are TGTGCCAGCAGCCAAGGGCTAGCGGGGGCCCAAGGGCAGTTCTTC. Encoded protein: CASSQGLAGAQGQFF.

Only a few counts were recorded for this clonotype. This sequence joins TRBV6-1 and TRBJ2-7; TRBD1 matches 9 bases. Germline V gives CDR1 MNHNS, CDR2 SASEGT. The CDR3 sequence is 14 residues long. The ends lost 10 bases at V and 0 bases at J; junction bases unmatched: 7. The CDR3 nucleotides read TGTGCCATCATCCGGGACAGGGTCTCCTACGAGCAGTACTTC. This codes for CAIIRDRVSYEQYF.

DNA for the CDR3: TGTGCCAGCAGCTTGGACAGGCCCAATCAGCCCCAGCATTTT. Its translation: CASSLDRPNQPQHF. This sequence joins TRBV7-9 and TRBJ1-5; 7 bases match TRBD1. There are 14 residues in the CDR3. Germline CDR1 is SEHNR and CDR2 is FQNEAQ (reference sequence). V gave up 3 bases and J gave up 3 bases; unmatched junction bases: 2.

The chain uses TRBV20-1 and TRBJ2-7; 10 nucleotides match TRBD1. The germline V gene encodes CDR1 DFQATT and CDR2 SNEGSKA (reference sequence). CDR3 length equals 13 residues. Germline trimming cut 3 bases from V and 5 bases from J; bases unmatched to any gene: 4. The CDR3 coding sequence is TGCAGTGCTAGGGGACAGGGGACGAACGAGCAGTACTTC. It yields the protein CSARGQGTNEQYF.

J is TRBJ1-4 and V is TRBV15; 10 bases are a match to TRBD1. Germline-derived CDR1 and CDR2 are LNHNV and YYDKDF (reference sequence). Trimming cost V 5 bases and J 5 bases; bases outside gene matches: 8. This CDR3 spans 16 amino acids. DNA of the CDR3: TGTGCCACCAGCTCCAGAAGGGACAGGGGAAATGAAAAACTGTTTTTT. Amino acids: CATSSRRDRGNEKLFF.

The V and J genes are TRBV5-1 and TRBJ2-7, with TRBD1 matching over 7 bases. The CDR3 is 14 amino acids. Germline V gives CDR1 SGHRS, CDR2 YFSETQ. V trimming: 5 bases; J trimming: 4 bases; junction bases outside the gene matches: 9. Here the CDR3 DNA reads TGCGCCAGCAGTTCCGGGACAGCGTTTTACGAGCAGTACTTC. It yields the protein CASSSGTAFYEQYF.

This clonotype was seen only a few times. J is TRBJ1-4 and V is TRBV12-3 or TRBV12-4, with D hard to call. The CDR3 is 14 amino acids. Trimming took 4 bases from V and 2 from J, leaving 8 bases between them. The CDR3: CASSSQTTNEKLFF. The CDR3 region has the DNA TGTGCCAGCAGTTCTCAGACGACTAATGAAAAACTGTTTTTT.

In nucleotides, the CDR3 is TGTGCCACCAGCAGAGATGGCGAGTGGCGTTCAGACAAGTCCTACGAGCAGTACTTC. Protein sequence: CATSRDGEWRSDKSYEQYF. V is TRBV15 and J is TRBJ2-7; D gene ambiguous. Germline V lookup: CDR1 LNHNV, CDR2 YYDKDF (reference sequence). Trimming removed 0 bases at V and 1 base at J, with 22 bases between. The CDR3 has 19 residues.

This clonotype was picked up a small number of times. This chain joins TRBV3-1 and TRBJ1-3; no firm D call. Germline CDR1 LGHDT, CDR2 YNNKEL (reference sequence). The CDR3 spans 16 residues. V shed 0 bases and J shed 0 bases, with 9 bases lying between them. CDR3 sequence reads: CASSQDRASSGNTIYF. The CDR3 DNA reads TGTGCCAGCAGCCAAGATCGGGCGAGCTCTGGAAACACCATATATTTT.